These 16 T cell receptor beta chains were all obtained from the same sample, sequenced in a study of neurological immune-mediated disorders. Each CDR3 protein gets one entry after TCRdb re-called the 5' RACE reads with MiXCR. The sample holds some 15,000 distinct CDR3 sequences; 8.5% to 12% are singletons and the top ten take around 25%. Material for sequencing was PBMCs. The source of these receptors is a woman between 40 and 55 years old in good health.

This clonotype was detected many times. The chain has TRBV20-1 and TRBJ2-5, with 11 bases identical to TRBD1. The germline V gene has CDR1 DFQATT and CDR2 SNEGSKA (reference sequence). The CDR3 runs 13 residues. V shed 7 bases and J 5 bases; nucleotides not matched to a gene: 6. The CDR3 nucleotides are TGCAGTGGAACCGGGACAGGGGGGGAGACCCAGTACTTC. It specifies CSGTGTGGETQYF.

This clonotype was seen ten or more times. The rearrangement links TRBV5-1 to TRBJ2-7; no firm D call. This CDR3 has 12 amino acids. Trimming pared 4 bases from V and 3 bases from J, leaving 8 bases between. CDR1 is SGHRS and CDR2 is YFSETQ in the germline V gene. Here the CDR3 DNA reads TGCGCCAGCAGCCACGGGTACTACGAGCAGTACTTC. Protein: CASSHGYYEQYF.

This clonotype has ten or more counts. CDR3 residues: CASRPTSGSREQYF. CDR3 bases: TGTGCCAGCCGACCGACTAGCGGGAGTCGAGAGCAGTACTTC. V is TRBV13 and J is TRBJ2-7; 12 bases align to TRBD2. Unmatched junction bases numbered 9, after V lost 8 bases and J lost 7 bases. The germline V gene has CDR1 PRHDT and CDR2 FYEKMQ (reference sequence). The CDR3 sequence is 14 residues long.

This clonotype was seen at least ten times. The chain carries TRBV20-1 and TRBJ2-5; D unclear. V lost 7 bases, J lost 5 bases, and 14 bases lay in between. The CDR3 extends over 12 amino acids. Germline CDR1 DFQATT, CDR2 SNEGSKA (reference sequence). The CDR3 here is CSVQRARETQYF. In DNA form, the CDR3 reads TGCAGTGTGCAACGGGCCAGGGAGACCCAGTACTTC.

This clonotype was counted ten times or more. The chain is built from TRBV5-5 and TRBJ1-4; TRBD1 matches at 7 bases. From germline, CDR1 is SGHKS and CDR2 YYEKEE (reference sequence). V shed 4 bases and J 8 bases; nucleotides not matched to a gene: 11. This CDR3 is built from 15 residues. CDR3 sequence (DNA): TGTGCCAGCAGCGCACAGGGGAGAGGAAGGGAAAAACTGTTTTTT. Protein sequence: CASSAQGRGREKLFF.

This clonotype was seen repeatedly, ten times or more. The chain uses TRBV5-1 and TRBJ2-7; D is uncertain. Trimming cost V 1 base and J 5 bases, with 7 bases left between them. Germline V gives CDR1 SGHRS, CDR2 YFSETQ. This CDR3 region has 12 residues. The DNA for the CDR3 is TGCGCCAGCAGCTTGACCGGGCACGAGCAGTACTTC. Its protein is CASSLTGHEQYF.

This clonotype showed up many times. The chain is built from TRBV9 and TRBJ2-3; 9 bases map to TRBD2. This CDR3 region has 15 residues. Unmatched junction bases numbered 2, after V lost 0 bases and J lost 3 bases. Germline-derived CDR1 and CDR2 are SGDLS and YYNGEE. CDR3 sequence reads: CASSVEGLATDTQYF. The DNA of the CDR3 is TGTGCCAGCAGCGTAGAAGGACTAGCGACAGATACGCAGTATTTT.

There are a few counts of this clonotype. This chain links TRBV5-1 with TRBJ2-7; D is unresolved. V lost 0 bases to trimming and J lost 5 bases, with 15 bases between them. The germline gives CDR1 SGHRS, CDR2 YFSETQ. The CDR3 extends over 15 amino acids. The CDR3 region has the DNA TGCGCCAGCAGCTTGGACGGCGGAACCAGTGACGAGCAGTACTTC. Translated: CASSLDGGTSDEQYF.

This clonotype was seen ten or more times. This sequence joins TRBV20-1 and TRBJ2-5; no firm D call. Trimming removed 5 bases at V and 4 bases at J, with 8 bases between. The CDR3 contains 11 residues. The germline V gene encodes CDR1 DFQATT and CDR2 SNEGSKA (reference sequence). The CDR3 region has the DNA TGCAGTGCTGGGGTAGGAGAGACCCAGTACTTC. It yields the protein CSAGVGETQYF.

This clonotype was found many times. J is TRBJ1-5 and V is TRBV24-1; a weak D match, TRBD1 (6 bases). The germline V and J ends were trimmed by 1 base and 3 bases, with 18 bases remaining between them. Per the germline V gene, CDR1 is KGHDR and CDR2 is SFDVKD. The CDR3 is 18 residues long. CDR3 in DNA: TGTGCCACCAGTGATTTTTACAGGGCCGAATACCACAATCAGCCCCAGCATTTT. Encoded protein: CATSDFYRAEYHNQPQHF.

Judged by abundance, this clonotype is medium-sized. The rearrangement joins TRBV9 to TRBJ1-4; D perhaps matches TRBD1 (6 bases). There are 12 residues in the CDR3. Germline CDR1 and CDR2: SGDLS and YYNGEE. Trimming stripped 0 bases from V and 12 bases from J, with 9 bases between. CDR3 in DNA: TGTGCCAGCAGCGTAGAAAGGGGGGAACTGTTTTTT. This translates into CASSVERGELFF. Combining the CDR3 with reference TRBV9 and TRBJ1-4 gives the whole variable domain DSGVTQTPKHLITATGQRVTLRCSPRSGDLSVYWYQQSLDQGLQFLIQYYNGEERAKGNILERFSAQQFPDLHSELNLSSLELGDSALYFCASSVERGELFFGSGTQLSVL.

This clonotype was counted at least ten times. The chain couples TRBV27 to TRBJ1-6; TRBD1 aligns across 8 bases. The CDR3 sequence is 15 residues long. Germline values: CDR1 MNHEY, CDR2 SMNVEV (reference sequence). With V trimmed by 5 bases and J by 4 bases, 4 bases remained unmatched. The DNA for the CDR3 is TGTGCCAGCAGTCATGGGACAGGTTATAATTCACCCCTCCACTTT. It specifies CASSHGTGYNSPLHF.

There are many counts of this clonotype. V gene TRBV20-1 combines with J gene TRBJ1-6, with D uncertain. Germline V gene data show CDR1 as DFQATT and CDR2 as SNEGSKA (reference sequence). This CDR3 contains 14 residues. V was trimmed by 5 bases and J by 7 bases, leaving 15 bases between them. Written as DNA, the CDR3 is TGCAGTGCTCGAAGGCGTATCGGGAATTCACCCCTCCACTTT. This encodes CSARRRIGNSPLHF.

This clonotype showed up many times. The rearrangement joins TRBV20-1 to TRBJ1-1; D not resolved. Trimming shortened V by 3 bases and J by 0 bases, and 8 bases separated the two germline ends. Germline CDR1 is DFQATT and CDR2 is SNEGSKA (reference sequence). The CDR3 length is 13 residues. CDR3 region: CSASAHMNTEAFF. CDR3 DNA sequence: TGCAGTGCTAGCGCACATATGAACACTGAAGCTTTCTTT.

Many counts were recorded for this clonotype. V usage is TRBV10-3 and J usage is TRBJ2-2; 9 bases map to TRBD1. J lost 4 bases, V lost 10 bases, and 10 bases had no gene match. This CDR3 contains 15 residues. Per germline, CDR1 ENHRY and CDR2 SYGVKD. CDR3 protein: CATSTGTGSTGELFF. As DNA, the CDR3 is TGTGCCACCAGCACCGGGACAGGGAGCACCGGGGAGCTGTTTTTT.

This clonotype is labeled medium-sized (0.01 to 0.1%). V and J are TRBV28 and TRBJ2-3; D might be TRBD2 (5 bases). This CDR3 spans 15 amino acids. CDR1 and CDR2 from the germline V gene are MDHEN and SYDVKM. Trimming left V 2 bases short and J 3 bases short, with 12 bases between. CDR3 nucleotide sequence: TGTGCCAGCAGTTTAGGTGGGAGCAGAACAGATACGCAGTATTTT. Encoded protein: CASSLGGSRTDTQYF.